The entry below describes one TCR beta chain. Its antigen is still unknown. The CDR3 is 18 amino acids. The germline V gene encodes CDR1 SNHLY and CDR2 FYNNEI. V lost 0 bases and J 5 bases, leaving 22 bases between the germline ends. This specimen belongs to a study of T cell responses to AZD1222 COVID-19 vaccine. Study-wide points: After two AZD1222 doses, spike-specific TCR breadth and depth rose versus day 0. Repertoire collection took place solely once the T cell response had peaked. Donor demographics were predominantly white British with a female majority; clonal diversity may be underestimated.

Only in-frame clones appear in the TCRdb table, and some are missing; sequencing was by immunoSEQ multiplex PCR. The table includes 90,000 to 150,000 clones, less than 90% detected once. Sequenced here: peripheral blood, sampled on day 0 of AZD1222 vaccination. The gene calls are TRBV2 and TRBJ2-5; tentatively, D is TRBD1 or TRBD2 (7 bases each). This receptor was obtained from an adult in good health. The CDR3 protein is CASSEADPGRGLLETQYF. CDR3 sequence (DNA): TGTGCCAGCAGTGAAGCGGACCCTGGGAGGGGGCTCTTGGAGACCCAGTACTTC.